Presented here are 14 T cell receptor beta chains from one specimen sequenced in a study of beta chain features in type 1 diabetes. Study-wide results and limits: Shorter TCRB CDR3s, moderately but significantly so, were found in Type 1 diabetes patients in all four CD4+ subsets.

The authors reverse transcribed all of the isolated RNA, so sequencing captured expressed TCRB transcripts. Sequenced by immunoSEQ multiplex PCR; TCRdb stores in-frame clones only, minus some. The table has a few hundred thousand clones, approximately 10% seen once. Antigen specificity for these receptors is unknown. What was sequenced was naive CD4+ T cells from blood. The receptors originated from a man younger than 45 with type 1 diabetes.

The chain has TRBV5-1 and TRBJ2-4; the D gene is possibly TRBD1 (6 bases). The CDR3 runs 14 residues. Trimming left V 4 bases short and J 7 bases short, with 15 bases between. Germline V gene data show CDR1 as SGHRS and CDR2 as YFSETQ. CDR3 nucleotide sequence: TGCGCCAGCAGCCCCATCCCAGGGGCGAACATTCAGTACTTC. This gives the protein CASSPIPGANIQYF.

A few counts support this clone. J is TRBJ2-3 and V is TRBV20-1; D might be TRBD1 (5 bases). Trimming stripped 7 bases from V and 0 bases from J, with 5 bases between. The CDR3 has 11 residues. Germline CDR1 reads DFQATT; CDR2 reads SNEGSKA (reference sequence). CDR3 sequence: CSGQSTDTQYF. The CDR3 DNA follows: TGCAGTGGACAGAGCACAGATACGCAGTATTTT.

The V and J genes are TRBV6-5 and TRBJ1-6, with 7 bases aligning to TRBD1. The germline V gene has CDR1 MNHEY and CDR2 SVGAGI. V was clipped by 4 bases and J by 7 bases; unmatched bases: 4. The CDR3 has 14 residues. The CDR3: CASSLEGANSPLHF. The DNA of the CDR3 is TGTGCCAGCAGTTTGGAGGGGGCGAATTCACCCCTCCACTTT.

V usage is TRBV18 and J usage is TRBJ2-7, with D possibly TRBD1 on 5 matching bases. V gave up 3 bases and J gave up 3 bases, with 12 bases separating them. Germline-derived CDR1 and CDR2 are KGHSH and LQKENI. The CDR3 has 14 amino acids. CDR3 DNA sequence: TGTGCCAGCTCACCCCCCGGACATAACTACGAGCAGTACTTC. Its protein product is CASSPPGHNYEQYF.

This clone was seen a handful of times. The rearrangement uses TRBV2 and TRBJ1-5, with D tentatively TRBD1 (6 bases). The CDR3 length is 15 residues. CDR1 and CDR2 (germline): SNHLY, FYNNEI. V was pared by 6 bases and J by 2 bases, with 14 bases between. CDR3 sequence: CASSEQGSGNQPQHF. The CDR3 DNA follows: TGTGCCAGCAGCGAACAGGGTTCGGGCAATCAGCCCCAGCATTTT.

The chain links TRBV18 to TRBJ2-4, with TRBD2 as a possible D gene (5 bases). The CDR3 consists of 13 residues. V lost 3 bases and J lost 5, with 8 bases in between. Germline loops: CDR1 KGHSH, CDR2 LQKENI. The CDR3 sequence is CASSPREQNIQYF. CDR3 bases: TGTGCCAGCTCACCGAGGGAACAAAACATTCAGTACTTC.

DNA of the CDR3: TGTGCCAGCAGTCCAGGGGCGAATACGCAGTATTTT. Translated, it gives CASSPGANTQYF. This chain joins TRBV6-6 and TRBJ2-3, with D possibly TRBD1 on 6 matching bases. In germline, CDR1 is MNHNY, CDR2 SVGAGI (reference sequence). This CDR3 has 12 residues. The V gene lost 5 bases and the J gene lost 7 bases, with 10 bases spanning the gap.

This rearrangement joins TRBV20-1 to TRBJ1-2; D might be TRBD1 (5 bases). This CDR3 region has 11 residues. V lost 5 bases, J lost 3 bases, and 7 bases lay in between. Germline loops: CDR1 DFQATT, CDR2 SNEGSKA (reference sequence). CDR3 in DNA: TGCAGTGCTGGGGGGGACTATGGCTACACCTTC. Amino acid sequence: CSAGGDYGYTF.

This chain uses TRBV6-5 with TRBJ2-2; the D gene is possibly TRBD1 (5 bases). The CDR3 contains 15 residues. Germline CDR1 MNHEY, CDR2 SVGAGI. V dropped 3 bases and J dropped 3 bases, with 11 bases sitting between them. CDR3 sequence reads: CASSYGPGYTGELFF. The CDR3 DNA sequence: TGTGCCAGCAGTTATGGGCCAGGGTACACCGGGGAGCTGTTTTTT.

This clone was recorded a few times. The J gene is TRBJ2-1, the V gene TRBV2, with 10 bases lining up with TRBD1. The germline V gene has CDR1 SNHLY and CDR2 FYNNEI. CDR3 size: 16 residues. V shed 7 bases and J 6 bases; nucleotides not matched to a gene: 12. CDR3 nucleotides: TGTGCCAGCACTCCCTATGGGGGACAGGGGACCAATGAGCAGTTCTTC. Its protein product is CASTPYGGQGTNEQFF.

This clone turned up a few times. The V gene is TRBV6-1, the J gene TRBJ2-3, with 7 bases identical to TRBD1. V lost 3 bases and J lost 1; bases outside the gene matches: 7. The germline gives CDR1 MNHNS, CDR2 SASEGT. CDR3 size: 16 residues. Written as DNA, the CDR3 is TGTGCCAGCAGTGAGGGTAAAGGGGGCCGCACAGATACGCAGTATTTT. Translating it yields CASSEGKGGRTDTQYF.

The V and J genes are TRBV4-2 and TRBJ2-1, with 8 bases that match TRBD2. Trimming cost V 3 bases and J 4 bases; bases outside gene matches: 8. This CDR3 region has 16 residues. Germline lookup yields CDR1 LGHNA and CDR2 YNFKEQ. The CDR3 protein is CASSQTPGLEYNEQFF. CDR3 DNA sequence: TGTGCCAGCAGCCAGACGCCGGGACTAGAGTACAATGAGCAGTTCTTC.

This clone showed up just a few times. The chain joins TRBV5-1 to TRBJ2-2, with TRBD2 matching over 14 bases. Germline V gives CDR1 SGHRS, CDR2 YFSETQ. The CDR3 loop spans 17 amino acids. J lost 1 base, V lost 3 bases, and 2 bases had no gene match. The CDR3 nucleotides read TGCGCCAGCAGCTGGGGACTAGCGGGGGTGAACACCGGGGAGCTGTTTTTT. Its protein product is CASSWGLAGVNTGELFF.

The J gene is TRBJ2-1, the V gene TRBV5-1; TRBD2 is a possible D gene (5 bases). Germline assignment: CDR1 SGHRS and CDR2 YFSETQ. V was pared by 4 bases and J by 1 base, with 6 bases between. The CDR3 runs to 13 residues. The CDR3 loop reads CASSEGSYNEQFF. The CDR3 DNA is TGCGCCAGCAGCGAGGGATCCTACAATGAGCAGTTCTTC.